This T cell receptor (beta chain) was captured by sequencing in a study of response to subunit inactivated influenza vaccine. The CDR3 is made up of 13 amino acids. Germline CDR1 is WSHSY and CDR2 is SAAADI. V gave up 3 bases and J gave up 6 bases, with 11 bases separating them. The study's findings and limits: Seasonal influenza vaccination, on each occasion, was suggested by the authors to recruit few new T cells.

In the case of this clonotype: What it binds is unknown.

TCRdb itself ran the RT-PCR reads through MiXCR, one entry per CDR3 protein. The data hold around 710,000 distinct CDR3 sequences, with more than 11% observed a single time. The sequence was collected from a man aged 45-60 years who received an inactivated influenza vaccine. Specimen: PBMCs from blood, collected approximately 15 days before vaccination. V is TRBV10-2 and J is TRBJ1-2; tentative D call: TRBD1 (6 bases). The CDR3 DNA follows: TGCGCCAGCAGTGATTGGCAGGGGAATGGCTACACCTTC. Translation gives CASSDWQGNGYTF.